One and the same sample provided the 26 T cell receptor beta chains below, sequenced in a study of CD8 T cells in ankylosing spondylitis. Each CDR3 protein is one row after TCRdb ran MiXCR on the 5' RACE reads. The table includes 30,000 to 45,000 distinct CDR3 sequences, 16% detected once. Sequencing used blood. Receptors originate from a male donor with ankylosing spondylitis or in good health (not recorded which).

This clonotype came up a few times. This CDR3 reads CASSWPGGRTQYF. The CDR3 nucleotides are TGTGCCAGCAGCTGGCCGGGAGGTCGGACCCAGTACTTC. The chain has TRBV7-2 and TRBJ2-5, with 7 bases that match TRBD2. After removal of 4 bases from V and 7 bases from J, the junction contained 6 bases not matched to a gene. CDR1 and CDR2 (germline): SGHTA, FQGNSA. The CDR3 has 13 residues.

This clonotype has a handful of counts. The gene calls are TRBV5-1 and TRBJ1-1; D remains unclear. Germline loops: CDR1 SGHRS, CDR2 YFSETQ. V gave up 0 bases and J gave up 4 bases, with 13 bases separating them. The CDR3 totals 15 residues. The CDR3 spells CASSLGDRVITEAFF. The CDR3 bases are TGCGCCAGCAGCTTGGGTGACCGGGTAATCACTGAAGCTTTCTTT.

The chain carries TRBV5-1 and TRBJ1-1; perhaps TRBD1 as D (5 bases). The CDR3 is made up of 15 amino acids. V gave up 1 base and J gave up 5 bases, with 15 bases separating them. Looked up from germline, CDR1 is SGHRS and CDR2 is YFSETQ. The CDR3, as DNA: TGCGCCAGCAGCTTGTCGGGGGTTTTAAGGACTGAAGCTTTCTTT. Its translation: CASSLSGVLRTEAFF. Filled out from reference TRBV5-1 and TRBJ1-1, the complete variable domain reads KAGVTQTPRYLIKTRGQQVTLSCSPISGHRSVSWYQQTPGQGLQFLFEYFSETQRNKGNFPGRFSGRQFSNSRSEMNVSTLELGDSALYLCASSLSGVLRTEAFFGQGTRLTVV.

A few counts support this clonotype. This chain links TRBV20-1 with TRBJ2-3; the match to TRBD2 covers 11 bases. This CDR3 comprises 16 residues. Germline trimming cut 2 bases from V and 3 bases from J; bases unmatched to any gene: 7. The germline V gene has CDR1 DFQATT and CDR2 SNEGSKA (reference sequence). The CDR3 DNA follows: TGCAGTGCTAGATCAGTAGCGGGGGGGGCGACAGATACGCAGTATTTT. It is translated as CSARSVAGGATDTQYF.

The chain joins TRBV20-1 to TRBJ2-7; TRBD2 matches at 9 bases. The CDR3 contains 16 residues. The germline gives CDR1 DFQATT, CDR2 SNEGSKA (reference sequence). Trimming removed 0 bases from V and 1 base from J; junction bases left unmatched: 7. CDR3 in amino acids: CSARDLASGMSYEQYF. The CDR3 DNA follows: TGCAGTGCTAGAGATTTGGCTAGCGGGATGTCCTACGAGCAGTACTTC.

This clonotype showed up just a few times. The chain carries TRBV25-1 and TRBJ1-4; D is ambiguous. Between the trimmed V and J ends, which lost 2 bases and 6 bases, there was a span of 7 bases. Germline V gene sequence: CDR1 MGHDK, CDR2 SYGVNS. This CDR3 spans 13 amino acids. The DNA of the CDR3 is TGTGCCAGCAGTGAAGGTGTATATGAAAAACTGTTTTTT. It specifies CASSEGVYEKLFF.

This chain connects TRBV5-1 to TRBJ2-1, with D tentatively TRBD1 (6 bases). Trimming shortened V by 3 bases and J by 1 base, and 20 bases separated the two germline ends. Germline-derived CDR1 and CDR2 are SGHRS and YFSETQ. The CDR3 spans 18 residues. As DNA, the CDR3 is TGCGCCAGCAGCTCTAACAGGGTCGATAGAAGGTCCTACAATGAGCAGTTCTTC. Translation gives CASSSNRVDRRSYNEQFF. Drawing the rest from reference TRBV5-1 and TRBJ2-1, the complete variable domain is KAGVTQTPRYLIKTRGQQVTLSCSPISGHRSVSWYQQTPGQGLQFLFEYFSETQRNKGNFPGRFSGRQFSNSRSEMNVSTLELGDSALYLCASSSNRVDRRSYNEQFFGPGTRLTVL.

The chain links TRBV24-1 to TRBJ1-2; maybe TRBD1 (5 bases). Germline values: CDR1 KGHDR, CDR2 SFDVKD. The germline V and J ends were trimmed by 2 bases and 8 bases, with 17 bases remaining between them. CDR3 length: 15 residues. The CDR3 region has the DNA TGTGCCACCAGTGATTCCCCTATCCCAGGGTTCGGCTACACCTTC. As protein: CATSDSPIPGFGYTF.

The chain recombines TRBV5-1 with TRBJ2-2; possibly TRBD2 for D (6 bases). The germline gives CDR1 SGHRS, CDR2 YFSETQ. This CDR3 has 16 amino acids. V dropped 7 bases and J dropped 1 base, with 17 bases sitting between them. CDR3 region: CASARQVAENTGELFF. DNA of the CDR3: TGCGCCAGCGCGAGGCAGGTAGCGGAGAACACCGGGGAGCTGTTTTTT.

This clonotype was seen only a few times. The chain is built from TRBV20-1 and TRBJ1-5; the match to TRBD1 covers 8 bases. The V gene end was trimmed by 1 base and the J gene end by 6 bases; junction bases not matched to a gene: 8. Germline V gene sequence: CDR1 DFQATT, CDR2 SNEGSKA (reference sequence). The CDR3 loop spans 15 amino acids. The chain's CDR3 is CSARVPGQVRQPQHF. The CDR3 nucleotides are TGCAGTGCTAGAGTCCCGGGACAGGTGCGTCAGCCCCAGCATTTT.

This clonotype showed up just a few times. The CDR3 sequence: CASSPSTGSYEQYF. The CDR3 region has the DNA TGTGCCAGCAGCCCATCAACAGGGTCCTACGAGCAGTACTTC. The chain joins TRBV9 to TRBJ2-7; a weak D match, TRBD1 (6 bases). CDR3 length equals 14 residues. With 4 bases removed from V and 1 base from J, the gap between germline ends came to 12 bases. CDR1 is SGDLS, CDR2 YYNGEE, per germline.

V and J are TRBV29-1 and TRBJ2-7; D is perhaps TRBD1 (5 bases). The CDR3 loop spans 12 amino acids. The germline CDR1 and CDR2 sequences are SQVTM and ANQGSEA. Trimming shortened V by 7 bases and J by 3 bases, and 13 bases separated the two germline ends. The chain's CDR3 is CSAKDNSYEQYF. CDR3 DNA: TGCAGCGCAAAGGACAATAGCTACGAGCAGTACTTC.

This clonotype appeared many times. The chain is built from TRBV7-9 and TRBJ2-2; no clear D. The CDR3 consists of 13 residues. Deletions cut 1 base from V and 4 bases from J, with 4 bases between. Per germline, CDR1 SEHNR and CDR2 FQNEAQ (reference sequence). CDR3 bases: TGTGCCAGCAGCTTAGGGATCACCGGGGAGCTGTTTTTT. Its protein is CASSLGITGELFF.

V usage is TRBV12-3 or TRBV12-4 and J usage is TRBJ1-2; no firm D call. V lost 4 bases, J lost 0 bases, and 9 bases lay in between. The CDR3 covers 14 residues. The CDR3 DNA follows: TGTGCCAGCAGTTACGTAACAGCTAACTATGGCTACACCTTC. This gives the protein CASSYVTANYGYTF.

DNA of the CDR3: TGTGCCAGCGGCGTGGGGGGAAGCTACGAGCAGTACTTC. It translates to CASGVGGSYEQYF. The chain is built from TRBV6-2 or TRBV6-3 and TRBJ2-7, with D tentatively TRBD2 (6 bases). Trimming stripped 8 bases from V and 3 bases from J, with 14 bases between. The CDR3 is 13 amino acids. The germline gives CDR1 MNHEY, CDR2 SVGEGT.

This clonotype was seen only a few times. The J gene is TRBJ2-7, the V gene TRBV6-6; D may be TRBD1 (5 bases). The CDR3 sequence is 14 residues long. CDR1 MNHNY and CDR2 SVGAGI come from the germline V gene (reference sequence). The germline V and J ends were trimmed by 2 bases and 3 bases, with 11 bases remaining between them. Written as DNA, the CDR3 is TGTGCCAGCAGTTACGGGGCAGAGATCTACGAGCAGTACTTC. It is translated as CASSYGAEIYEQYF.

The chain joins TRBV28 to TRBJ2-3; D unresolved. Germline lookup yields CDR1 MDHEN and CDR2 SYDVKM. Trimming cost V 5 bases and J 1 base, with 13 bases left between them. The CDR3 length is 15 residues. The CDR3 is CASSPWVVGTDTQYF. CDR3 nucleotide sequence: TGTGCCAGCAGTCCCTGGGTCGTTGGCACAGATACGCAGTATTTT.

The V call is TRBV6-2 or TRBV6-3, the J call TRBJ2-3, with D perhaps being TRBD1 or TRBD2 (5 bases each). V lost 5 bases, J lost 2 bases, and 11 bases lay in between. Germline CDR1 MNHEY, CDR2 SVGEGT. The CDR3 spans 14 residues. CDR3 bases: TGTGCCAGCAGTAACCGGGACCACACAGATACGCAGTATTTT. The encoded protein is CASSNRDHTDTQYF.

The rearrangement uses TRBV27 and TRBJ1-2; TRBD1 aligns across 7 bases. Germline CDR1 MNHEY, CDR2 SMNVEV (reference sequence). The V and J ends lost 5 bases and 8 bases, in that order; junction bases with no gene match: 8. The CDR3 sequence is 13 residues long. In DNA, the CDR3 is TGTGCCAGCAGTATAAACAGGGGTTACGGCTACACCTTC. This sequence encodes CASSINRGYGYTF.

V gene TRBV11-1 combines with J gene TRBJ2-6, with no clear D. This CDR3 has 15 residues. Trimming left V 4 bases short and J 0 bases short, with 7 bases between. Germline CDR1 is SGHAT and CDR2 is FQDESV (reference sequence). The CDR3 DNA reads as TGTGCCAGCAGCTCGGGTGCCTCTGGGGCCAACGTCCTGACTTTC. The encoded protein is CASSSGASGANVLTF.

The chain employs TRBV4-3 and TRBJ2-2; D is possibly TRBD2 (5 bases). This CDR3 contains 14 residues. Germline V CDR1 and CDR2: LGHNA, YSLEER. The V gene lost 1 base and the J gene lost 4 bases, with 7 bases spanning the gap. CDR3 loop: CASSQVEVTGELFF. DNA of the CDR3: TGCGCCAGCAGCCAAGTGGAGGTCACCGGGGAGCTGTTTTTT.

This clonotype was found many times. This rearrangement joins TRBV12-3 or TRBV12-4 to TRBJ2-3; D gene uncertain. The CDR3 has 12 residues. The V and J ends lost 5 bases and 3 bases respectively, with 6 bases between them. The CDR3, as DNA: TGTGCCAGCAGTACACAGACAGATACGCAGTATTTT. This encodes CASSTQTDTQYF.

In this sample, this clonotype turned up a few times. The chain is built from TRBV29-1 and TRBJ2-4, with unresolved D. V lost 6 bases and J lost 5, with 8 bases in between. The CDR3 runs 11 residues. Germline V gives CDR1 SQVTM, CDR2 ANQGSEA. DNA for the CDR3: TGCAGCGTGACTGGACAAAACATTCAGTACTTC. Its protein product is CSVTGQNIQYF.

The rearrangement links TRBV2 to TRBJ2-1; TRBD1 might be the D (5 bases). The germline V gene has CDR1 SNHLY and CDR2 FYNNEI. The CDR3 loop spans 15 amino acids. The ends were cut back, 7 bases at V and 2 bases at J, with 15 bases in the middle. CDR3 sequence (DNA): TGTGCCAGCACCCAAGGATGGGGCCCCTACAATGAGCAGTTCTTC. This gives the protein CASTQGWGPYNEQFF.

V is TRBV9 and J is TRBJ2-1, with 8 nucleotides matching TRBD2. Germline trimming cut 0 bases from V and 5 bases from J; bases unmatched to any gene: 7. Per the germline V gene, CDR1 is SGDLS and CDR2 is YYNGEE. The CDR3 covers 16 residues. The CDR3 nucleotides read TGTGCCAGCAGCGTAGTTTCGGGGGGGGCTAACAATGAGCAGTTCTTC. This translates into CASSVVSGGANNEQFF.

There are many counts of this clonotype. The genes are TRBV27 and TRBJ2-5; unclear D gene. This CDR3 comprises 12 residues. V lost 0 bases to trimming and J lost 5 bases, with 4 bases between them. CDR1 and CDR2 (germline): MNHEY, SMNVEV (reference sequence). Here the CDR3 reads CASSLSGETQYF. In DNA form, the CDR3 reads TGTGCCAGCAGTTTATCTGGGGAGACCCAGTACTTC.